This is a list of T cell receptor beta chains from one sample in a study of T cell repertoires in cytomegalovirus infection. TCRdb called the reads again in MiXCR, with one record for every CDR3 protein. The sample carries about 830,000 distinct CDR3 sequences, approximately 32% recorded once. Antigens of these TCRs are unknown. The material was cultured CD8+ T cells from PBMCs, obtained from culture after CMV antigen stimulation. Receptors were obtained from a human donor in good health (CMV status not recorded). Some clones in this sample may be carry-over from other donors' samples. The CDR3 runs from the conserved cysteine through the conserved F or W. Fields, in order: D gene, clone size, J gene, V gene, CDR3 protein, CDR3 DNA. A D gene is named only where the DNA matches it firmly. Clone size, where shown, is once, few, many, or a class for clones that have expanded.

- - TRBJ1-5 TRBV7-6 CASSLGDSLNQPQHF TGTGCCAGCAGCTTAGGTGACAGCCTCAATCAGCCCCAGCATTTT
TRBD1 many TRBJ1-1 TRBV6-1 CASSGTGLDTEAFF TGTGCCAGCAGTGGGACAGGGCTCGACACTGAAGCTTTCTTT
TRBD2 - TRBJ2-3 TRBV29-1 CSGGGRAGAYTDTQYF TGCAGCGGCGGGGGTCGAGCGGGGGCCTACACAGATACGCAGTATTTT
- few TRBJ2-7 TRBV6-2/TRBV6-3 CASSFSTSYEQYF TGTGCCAGCAGTTTTAGCACCTCCTACGAGCAGTACTTC
TRBD2 many TRBJ2-1 TRBV7-6 CASSGRLAGVPQRRSNEQFF TGTGCCAGCAGCGGCCGACTAGCGGGGGTTCCGCAACGGCGGTCCAATGAGCAGTTCTTC
- few TRBJ1-5 TRBV4-1 CASSQSVGQPQHF TGCGCCAGCAGCCAATCCGTGGGTCAGCCCCAGCATTTT
- - TRBJ1-1 TRBV13 CASSLWGGLVNTEAFF TGTGCCAGCAGCTTATGGGGGGGATTGGTGAACACTGAAGCTTTCTTT
- - TRBJ2-1 TRBV20-1 CSARDKEGTSRQFF TGCAGTGCTAGAGATAAAGAGGGCACGTCCAGGCAGTTCTTC
TRBD2 - TRBJ2-3 TRBV6-5 CASSSSGGASSDTQYF TGTGCCAGCAGTAGTAGCGGGGGCGCCTCCTCTGATACGCAGTATTTT
- many TRBJ2-6 TRBV12-3/TRBV12-4 CASSLWAATMESGANVLTF TGTGCCAGCAGTTTATGGGCGGCGACCATGGAGTCTGGGGCCAACGTCCTGACTTTC
TRBD1 - TRBJ2-7 TRBV6-8 CAGRDDRGEQYF TGTGCCGGCAGAGACGACAGGGGCGAGCAGTACTTC
- - TRBJ1-1 TRBV29-1 CSVGALEAEAFF TGCAGCGTTGGGGCCTTGGAGGCTGAAGCTTTCTTT
- many TRBJ2-7 TRBV7-2 CASSSIWDYEQYF TGTGCCAGCAGTTCTATCTGGGACTACGAGCAGTACTTC
- few TRBJ2-5 TRBV27 CASSRTVKETQYF TGTGCCAGCAGCCGCACAGTAAAAGAGACCCAGTACTTC
- - TRBJ2-2 TRBV29-1 CSVGGVTGELFF TGCAGCGTTGGGGGGGTTACCGGGGAGCTGTTTTTT
- once TRBJ2-1 TRBV6-8 CASQAANEQFF TGTGCCAGCCAAGCAGCCAATGAGCAGTTCTTC
TRBD2 few TRBJ2-1 TRBV11-2 CASSPRPAGDYNEQFF TGTGCCAGCAGCCCCCGCCCAGCGGGGGACTACAATGAGCAGTTCTTC
TRBD1 - TRBJ2-3 TRBV7-4 CASSRGQGINPDTQYF TGTGCCAGCAGCCGGGGACAGGGGATCAACCCAGATACGCAGTATTTT
TRBD1 - TRBJ1-2 TRBV6-6 CASSGWTGSGYGYTF TGTGCCAGCAGTGGATGGACAGGGAGCGGCTATGGCTACACCTTC
- few TRBJ1-1 TRBV11-1 CASSLAAQHEAFF TGTGCCAGCAGCTTAGCGGCTCAGCATGAAGCTTTCTTT
TRBD2 many TRBJ2-1 TRBV7-9 CASSPVWWGDSGGHNEQFF TGTGCCAGCAGCCCCGTTTGGTGGGGTGACAGCGGGGGCCACAATGAGCAGTTCTTC
TRBD2 - TRBJ2-5 TRBV6-6 CASRLAGGVETQYF TGTGCCAGCAGACTAGCGGGGGGCGTAGAGACCCAGTACTTC
TRBD1 few TRBJ2-1 TRBV27 CASSKITGASYNEQFF TGTGCCAGCAGTAAAATAACAGGGGCTTCCTACAATGAGCAGTTCTTC
- few TRBJ2-7 TRBV7-9 CASSATGTEQYF TGTGCCAGCAGCGCCACAGGGACCGAGCAGTACTTC
TRBD1 many TRBJ1-2 TRBV12-3/TRBV12-4 CASSLEGARGYTF TGTGCCAGCAGTTTAGAGGGGGCGCGTGGCTACACCTTC
- once TRBJ1-5 TRBV12-3/TRBV12-4 CASSFLASNQPQHF TGTGCCAGCAGTTTTCTGGCCTCTAATCAGCCCCAGCATTTT
TRBD1 - TRBJ2-7 TRBV5-4 CASSPDRTGAHYEQYF TGTGCCAGCAGCCCGGACCGGACAGGAGCTCACTACGAGCAGTACTTC
- few TRBJ1-2 TRBV12-5 CASGFDRAYGYTF TGTGCTAGTGGTTTTGACAGAGCCTATGGCTACACCTTC
- few TRBJ1-2 TRBV12-3/TRBV12-4 CASSLPGKDYGYTF TGTGCCAGCAGTTTGCCAGGGAAGGACTATGGCTACACCTTC
- few TRBJ2-5 TRBV7-9 CASSLYPGETQYF TGTGCCAGCAGCTTATACCCTGGGGAGACCCAGTACTTC
- few TRBJ2-7 TRBV19 CASSIDPGEDEQYF TGTGCCAGTAGTATAGATCCAGGGGAAGACGAGCAGTACTTC
- few TRBJ2-1 TRBV10-3 CAILGPDENEQFF TGTGCCATCTTGGGCCCCGATGAGAATGAGCAGTTCTTC
- - TRBJ1-1 TRBV7-3 CASSSFVNTEAFF TGTGCCAGCAGCTCCTTTGTGAACACTGAAGCTTTCTTT
- - TRBJ1-3 TRBV28 CASSPGGIGNTIYF TGTGCCAGCAGTCCGGGGGGAATCGGAAACACCATATATTTT
TRBD1 many TRBJ1-2 TRBV29-1 CSVPGTGGSGYTF TGCAGCGTTCCCGGGACAGGGGGCTCTGGCTACACCTTC
- - TRBJ1-2 TRBV4-1 CASSQDPTGPTYGYTF TGCGCCAGCAGCCAAGACCCCACGGGACCGACCTATGGCTACACCTTC
- many TRBJ2-2 TRBV11-3 CASSPQGRDTGELFF TGTGCCAGCAGCCCCCAGGGGCGGGACACCGGGGAGCTGTTTTTT
- - TRBJ2-3 TRBV6-1 CASSAQDSGTDTQYF TGTGCCAGCAGTGCCCAGGATAGCGGCACAGATACGCAGTATTTT
- - TRBJ1-6 TRBV5-5 CASSLVAQRDHSPLHF TGTGCCAGCAGCTTGGTAGCCCAAAGGGATCATTCACCCCTCCACTTT
TRBD2 many TRBJ2-2 TRBV11-2 CASSLGGGVSTGELFF TGTGCCAGCAGCCTAGGCGGGGGGGTGTCCACCGGGGAGCTGTTTTTT
- many TRBJ1-1 TRBV2 CASSAGQGDTEAFF TGTGCCAGCAGTGCCGGCCAGGGAGACACTGAAGCTTTCTTT
TRBD2 few TRBJ2-3 TRBV7-9 CASRPPVAGGQDTQYF TGTGCCAGCAGACCCCCTGTTGCGGGGGGGCAAGATACGCAGTATTTT
TRBD1 many TRBJ2-1 TRBV5-5 CASSVADRERNEQFF TGTGCCAGCAGCGTAGCAGACAGGGAAAGGAATGAGCAGTTCTTC
- - TRBJ1-3 TRBV4-1 CATRGSGNTIYF TGTGCCACGCGGGGGTCTGGAAACACCATATATTTT
- - TRBJ2-1 TRBV6-1 CASSEDFVWDEQFF TGTGCCAGCAGTGAAGACTTCGTTTGGGATGAGCAGTTCTTC
- few TRBJ2-7 TRBV4-1 CASSQDHGQFTYEQYF TGCGCCAGCAGCCAAGATCATGGACAGTTTACCTACGAGCAGTACTTC
TRBD2 - TRBJ2-3 TRBV7-3 CASSPFSGASTDTQYF TGTGCCAGCAGCCCCTTTAGCGGGGCTAGCACAGATACGCAGTATTTT
TRBD2 - TRBJ2-1 TRBV4-3 CASSQDELAGVSSYNEQFF TGCGCCAGCAGCCAAGACGAGCTAGCGGGGGTTAGCTCCTACAATGAGCAGTTCTTC
- - TRBJ2-1 TRBV6-5 CASSYREPYNEQFF TGTGCCAGCAGTTACAGGGAACCCTACAATGAGCAGTTCTTC
TRBD1 many TRBJ1-5 TRBV7-2 CASSSWTGTQHF TGTGCCAGCAGCTCTTGGACAGGAACCCAGCATTTT
- - TRBJ1-1 TRBV29-1 CSVDPTNTEAFF TGCAGCGTTGACCCAACAAACACTGAAGCTTTCTTT
- - TRBJ1-1 TRBV4-3 CASSQDSGAINTEAFF TGCGCCAGCAGCCAAGATTCTGGGGCGATTAACACTGAAGCTTTCTTT
- few TRBJ1-6 TRBV5-1 CASSPVGVRDSPLHF TGCGCCAGCAGCCCTGTGGGGGTGAGGGATTCACCCCTCCACTTT
- few TRBJ1-2 TRBV15 CATSRAPGGPVYGYTF TGTGCCACCAGCAGAGCCCCAGGAGGGCCCGTCTATGGCTACACCTTC
- few TRBJ1-2 TRBV3-1 CASSPGTRYGYTF TGTGCCAGCAGCCCCGGGACGAGGTATGGCTACACCTTC
TRBD1 - TRBJ2-1 TRBV24-1 CATSGAYRTGGYGDPYNEQFF TGTGCCACCAGTGGCGCCTATCGGACAGGGGGGTACGGTGACCCCTACAATGAGCAGTTCTTC